The rows below give T cell receptor beta chains drawn from one sample of a study of blood T cell repertoires in COVID-19. Clones were sequenced by immunoSEQ multiplex PCR, and TCRdb holds only the in-frame ones, with some missing. In the table there are roughly 220,000 clones, roughly 80% of which are singletons. Sequencing input: peripheral blood. These receptors originate from a woman in her sixties with acute or convalescent COVID-19. Each CDR3 is given without its conserved first and last residue. The order of the fields is J gene, D gene, V gene, CDR3 protein. D genes are given only for firm matches.

j_gene: TRBJ2-7
d_gene: TRBD2
v_gene: TRBV4-1
CDR3aa: ASSQTSGYEQY

j_gene: TRBJ2-3
d_gene: TRBD2
v_gene: TRBV9
CDR3aa: ASSSQGLVWDTQY

j_gene: TRBJ1-2
d_gene: .
v_gene: TRBV4-2
CDR3aa: ASSHHGPEDYGYT

j_gene: TRBJ2-7
d_gene: TRBD2
v_gene: TRBV4-3
CDR3aa: ASSQDILGGVDEQY

j_gene: TRBJ2-1
d_gene: TRBD2
v_gene: TRBV6-1
CDR3aa: ASSESSSGGAYEQF

j_gene: TRBJ2-2
d_gene: .
v_gene: TRBV5-1
CDR3aa: ASSLAVVRDTGELF

j_gene: TRBJ1-1
d_gene: .
v_gene: TRBV7-9
CDR3aa: ASSLLSGMNTEAF

j_gene: TRBJ1-2
d_gene: .
v_gene: TRBV2
CDR3aa: ASRLQGNYGYT

j_gene: TRBJ2-1
d_gene: TRBD2
v_gene: TRBV11-2
CDR3aa: ASSLDMLAGSEQF

j_gene: TRBJ1-5
d_gene: .
v_gene: TRBV19
CDR3aa: ASSIHGGNQPQH

j_gene: TRBJ1-2
d_gene: .
v_gene: TRBV7-9
CDR3aa: ASSPYRGQNYGYT

j_gene: TRBJ1-1
d_gene: TRBD1
v_gene: TRBV30
CDR3aa: AWSNRGQEAF

j_gene: TRBJ1-2
d_gene: .
v_gene: TRBV18
CDR3aa: ASSPLYWGDFNYGYT

j_gene: TRBJ1-2
d_gene: TRBD1
v_gene: TRBV7-2
CDR3aa: ASSLKTGVYGYT

j_gene: TRBJ1-1
d_gene: .
v_gene: TRBV20-1
CDR3aa: SASSSNTEAF

j_gene: TRBJ1-6
d_gene: .
v_gene: TRBV4-3
CDR3aa: ASSQALAPVNSPLH

j_gene: TRBJ1-6
d_gene: .
v_gene: TRBV10-3
CDR3aa: AISDGNSPLH

j_gene: TRBJ1-2
d_gene: .
v_gene: TRBV28
CDR3aa: ASSLIGGGGYT

j_gene: TRBJ1-2
d_gene: .
v_gene: TRBV3-1/TRBV3-2
CDR3aa: ASFRAKTSEGYGYT

j_gene: TRBJ1-2
d_gene: TRBD1
v_gene: TRBV9
CDR3aa: ASSGTGDGGYT

j_gene: TRBJ2-3
d_gene: TRBD2
v_gene: TRBV5-1
CDR3aa: ASSLEQGPGGLSTDTQY

j_gene: TRBJ1-2
d_gene: .
v_gene: TRBV28
CDR3aa: ASSGDRRNYGYT

j_gene: TRBJ1-2
d_gene: .
v_gene: TRBV3-1/TRBV3-2
CDR3aa: ASSQDNQGYGYT

j_gene: TRBJ1-2
d_gene: .
v_gene: TRBV10-1
CDR3aa: ARVTRNYGYT

j_gene: TRBJ1-4
d_gene: TRBD1
v_gene: TRBV12-5
CDR3aa: ASGLDLRDRVNEKLF

j_gene: TRBJ2-1
d_gene: TRBD1
v_gene: TRBV7-6
CDR3aa: ASSLDRGNEQF

j_gene: TRBJ2-1
d_gene: .
v_gene: TRBV5-4
CDR3aa: ASSLTGIGEQF

j_gene: TRBJ1-1
d_gene: TRBD1
v_gene: TRBV6-5
CDR3aa: ASSPRGAEAF

j_gene: TRBJ1-4
d_gene: .
v_gene: TRBV4-3
CDR3aa: ASSHGSAGDEKLF

j_gene: TRBJ2-1
d_gene: TRBD1
v_gene: TRBV30
CDR3aa: AWSPGQGVYNEQF